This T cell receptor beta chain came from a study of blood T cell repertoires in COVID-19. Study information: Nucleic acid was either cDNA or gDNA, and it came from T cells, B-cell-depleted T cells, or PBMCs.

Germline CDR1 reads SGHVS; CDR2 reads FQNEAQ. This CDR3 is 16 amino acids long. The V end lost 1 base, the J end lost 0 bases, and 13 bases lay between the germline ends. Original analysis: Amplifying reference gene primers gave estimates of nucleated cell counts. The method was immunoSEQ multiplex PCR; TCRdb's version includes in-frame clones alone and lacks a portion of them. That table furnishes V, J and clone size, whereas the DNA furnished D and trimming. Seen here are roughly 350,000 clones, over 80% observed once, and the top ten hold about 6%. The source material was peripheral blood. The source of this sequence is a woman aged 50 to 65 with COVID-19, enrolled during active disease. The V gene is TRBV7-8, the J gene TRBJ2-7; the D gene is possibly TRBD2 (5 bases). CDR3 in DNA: TGTGCCAGCAGCTTAGTAGGACTCGCGAGCTCCTACGAGCAGTACTTC. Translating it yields CASSLVGLASSYEQYF.